These T cell receptor beta chains were read from a single sample in a study of shared clonotypes between healthy human individuals. TCRdb keeps only in-frame clones here, not all; method: immunoSEQ multiplex PCR. The sample lists roughly 1,100,000 clones, approximately 76% seen once, with roughly 1.4% in the top ten. The sample was memory CD4+ T cells sorted from blood. The receptors shown here come from a man younger than 30 in good health. The CDR3 runs from the conserved cysteine through the conserved F or W. A D gene is named only where the DNA matches it firmly. A row's size may be missing; if present it is once, few, many or a size class.

J gene | D gene | clone size | V gene | CDR3 DNA | CDR3 protein
TRBJ1-1 | TRBD1 | - | TRBV19 | TGTGCCAGTAGTGACGCAGGGGGCGGCACTGAAGCTTTCTTT | CASSDAGGGTEAFF
TRBJ2-1 | TRBD2 | - | TRBV4-3 | TGCGCCAGCAGCCTTGCGGGGGGGGATTACAATGAGCAGTTCTTC | CASSLAGGDYNEQFF
TRBJ2-7 | - | - | TRBV4-1 | TGCGCCAGCAGCCAAGATCACGGGGGGCTCTACGAGCAGTACTTC | CASSQDHGGLYEQYF
TRBJ2-7 | - | - | TRBV5-4 | TGTGCCAGCAGTTTACCCGGGACTAGGGGGCCTCTTGTGCACGAGCAGTACTTC | CASSLPGTRGPLVHEQYF
TRBJ2-7 | TRBD2 | few | TRBV11-1 | TGTGCCAGCAGCTCCCGGACTAGCGGGGTCTACGAGCAGTACTTC | CASSSRTSGVYEQYF
TRBJ2-3 | - | once | TRBV6-5 | TGTGCCAGCAGTTCGCGCCGGGGAGGACACACAGATACGCAGTATTTT | CASSSRRGGHTDTQYF
TRBJ2-2 | - | - | TRBV5-1 | TGCGCCAGCAGCTCCGGACAACGCACCGGGGAGCTGTTTTTT | CASSSGQRTGELFF
TRBJ1-1 | - | many | TRBV30 | TGTGCCTCCCGACAGGACCATGAAGCTTTCTTT | CASRQDHEAFF
TRBJ1-2 | TRBD1 | - | TRBV6-1 | TGTGCCAGCAGTTCACAGGGGTATGGCTACACCTTC | CASSSQGYGYTF
TRBJ1-1 | - | few | TRBV5-4 | TGTGCCAGCAGTAAATGGTCGCTGAACACTGAAGCTTTCTTT | CASSKWSLNTEAFF
TRBJ2-7 | - | - | TRBV5-1 | TGCGCCAGCAGAATCAACTTGAACGAGCAGTACTTC | CASRINLNEQYF
TRBJ2-7 | - | - | TRBV18 | TGTGCCAGCTCAGCCGGAACTTCGGGGTACGAGCAGTACTTC | CASSAGTSGYEQYF
TRBJ2-3 | TRBD1 | - | TRBV7-2 | TGTGCCAGCAGCTCACAGGGGGCTAGCACAGATACGCAGTATTTT | CASSSQGASTDTQYF
TRBJ2-5 | - | - | TRBV10-3 | TGTGCCATCAGTGCTACGGGGAAAGAGACCCAGTACTTC | CAISATGKETQYF
TRBJ2-2 | TRBD2 | - | TRBV5-1 | TGCGCCAGCCGCGCGGGGGGGCCGAACACCGGGGAGCTGTTTTTT | CASRAGGPNTGELFF
TRBJ1-3 | - | few | TRBV10-3 | TGTGCCATCAGGAACCCGGACACTGGAAACACCATATATTTT | CAIRNPDTGNTIYF
TRBJ2-7 | TRBD1 | - | TRBV5-4 | TGTGCCAGCAGCACCCAACAGGGGGCGGTTGAGCAGTACTTC | CASSTQQGAVEQYF
TRBJ2-1 | TRBD2 | - | TRBV6-4 | TGTGCCAGCAGTCTTGCTAGCGGGGGGGCTTGGAATGAGCAGTTCTTC | CASSLASGGAWNEQFF
TRBJ2-3 | TRBD2 | - | TRBV5-1 | TGCGCCAGCAGCTTGGAGATAGCGGGGGGTACTTTTGGTACGCAGTATTTT | CASSLEIAGGTFGTQYF
TRBJ2-5 | - | - | TRBV4-2 | TGTGCCAGCAGCCAAGATAGCCCGTTGAGGAATTGGGAGACCCAGTACTTC | CASSQDSPLRNWETQYF
TRBJ1-2 | - | - | TRBV7-8 | TGTGCCAGCAGCTCTAGAGGGGAAAGCCCTAACTATGGCTACACCTTC | CASSSRGESPNYGYTF
TRBJ2-7 | TRBD2 | few | TRBV5-1 | TGCGCCAGCAGCTCCAGCGGGGGAAGCTACGAGCAGTACTTC | CASSSSGGSYEQYF
TRBJ2-7 | - | - | TRBV28 | TGTGCCAGCAGTTTGGGGGCCCTAGGCGAGCAGTACTTC | CASSLGALGEQYF
TRBJ1-4 | - | few | TRBV2 | TGTGCCAGCAGTGGTCCCGGGGCTTTTCGTGAAAAACTGTTTTTT | CASSGPGAFREKLFF
TRBJ1-3 | - | - | TRBV5-4 | TGTGCCAGCAGCCCCTCAGGTGGAAACACCATATATTTT | CASSPSGGNTIYF
TRBJ2-1 | TRBD1 | few | TRBV7-2 | TGTGCCAGCAGCTTACGTCCCGGGACAGGGCCGTACAATGAGCAGTTCTTC | CASSLRPGTGPYNEQFF
TRBJ2-3 | TRBD2 | - | TRBV18 | TGTGCCAGCTCACCACGTCGGGGGGAGTCAGATACGCAGTATTTT | CASSPRRGESDTQYF
TRBJ2-3 | TRBD2 | - | TRBV5-1 | TGCGCCAGCAGCACGGGAGGGCCCGGGGATACGCAGTATTTT | CASSTGGPGDTQYF
TRBJ2-7 | - | - | TRBV7-2 | TGTGCCAGCAGCGCAGACCGAGGGTACGAGCAGTACTTC | CASSADRGYEQYF
TRBJ1-2 | - | - | TRBV6-1 | TGTGCCAGCTTTAATGGGGCAGGGGATGGCTACACCTTC | CASFNGAGDGYTF
TRBJ2-4 | - | - | TRBV19 | TGTGCCAGTAGTACCCAAGCCAAAAACATTCAGTACTTC | CASSTQAKNIQYF
TRBJ1-1 | TRBD1 | - | TRBV6-4 | TGTGCCAGCAGTCCCAGACAGGGCGCCACTGAAGCTTTCTTT | CASSPRQGATEAFF
TRBJ2-2 | - | - | TRBV25-1 | TGTGCCAGCAGTCCCCCGGGTGTCGGGGAGCTGTTTTTT | CASSPPGVGELFF
TRBJ2-7 | TRBD1 | once | TRBV5-6 | TGTGCCAGCAGTCCAGGACAGGGACGAATGTCCTACGAGCAGTACTTC | CASSPGQGRMSYEQYF
TRBJ1-4 | - | - | TRBV5-5 | TGTGCCAGCAGCTTGGGGCTAACAACTAATGAAAAACTGTTTTTT | CASSLGLTTNEKLFF
TRBJ1-3 | - | - | TRBV6-5 | TGTGCCAGCAGTTTTCCAGGTGGAAACACCATATATTTT | CASSFPGGNTIYF
TRBJ1-4 | - | many | TRBV28 | TGTGCCAGCAGTACCCAACAGAGTAATGAAAAACTGTTTTTT | CASSTQQSNEKLFF
TRBJ2-1 | TRBD2 | - | TRBV5-1 | TGCGCCAGCAGTATGAGACTAGCGGGGGACAATGAGCAGTTCTTC | CASSMRLAGDNEQFF
TRBJ1-1 | TRBD1 | - | TRBV5-1 | TGCGCCAGCAGCTGGACAGGGATCCAAACGGCTTTCTTT | CASSWTGIQTAFF
TRBJ2-5 | TRBD1 | - | TRBV30 | TGTGCCCAATTCGGGACAGGAGAGACCCAGTACTTC | CAQFGTGETQYF
TRBJ2-7 | - | - | TRBV28 | TGTGCCAGCAGTTCCCGACAACCCTACGAGCAGTACTTC | CASSSRQPYEQYF
TRBJ2-2 | - | - | TRBV6-1 | TGTGCCAGCATCCTACTGACAGGTCCCGGGGAGCTGTTTTTT | CASILLTGPGELFF